The T cell receptor beta chain under discussion was sequenced for a study of human T cells and chemical hapten exposure. For the study at large: The upper back received 0.01% DPC by patch testing, with results read at 6 days. A patient group, mainly female, showed alopecia areata, totalis or universalis.

Of note for this clonotype: What it recognizes is unknown. At one end the junction does not follow the germline gene, possibly because of a read error.

MiXCR, applied by TCRdb to the RACE reads, yields one record per CDR3 protein. The table lists about 110,000 distinct CDR3 sequences, 9.2% of them singletons, with about 3.1% in the top ten. Time point here: patch test 2, 6 weeks after DPC sensitization. The treatment denotes: therapeutic diphenylcyclopropenone sensitization with weekly scalp DPC. The CDR3 has 11 residues. CDR1 is SQVTM and CDR2 is ANQGSEA in the germline V gene. Overall study results and limits: Versus controls, expanded TCRs had significantly more large CDR3 similarity clusters.

The V call is TRBV29-1, the J call TRBJ2-2; tentative D call: TRBD2 (5 bases). The receptor's source is a woman aged 40-49 years with alopecia areata. Some clones in this sample may be carry-over from other donors' samples. Here the sequenced sample was whole blood, taken in connection with sensitization to the hapten diphenylcyclopropenone (DPC). CDR3 loop: CSVRYTGELFF. CDR3 DNA: TGTAGCGTACGGTACACCGGGGAGCTGTTTTTT.